The 5 T cell receptor beta chains reported below all come from one sample, sequenced in a study of blood T cells in healthy people across ages. Combining a sample-barcoded 5' primer with a J-beta primer mix, a second PCR ran for roughly 7 to 11 cycles. TCRdb re-called the 5' RACE reads with MiXCR, one entry per CDR3 protein. The table records more than 500,000 distinct CDR3 sequences, approximately 30% of them present only once. Material for sequencing was blood. The receptors shown here come from a woman in her sixties or seventies in good health.

The chain joins TRBV6-1 to TRBJ1-5; D may be TRBD1 (6 bases). The germline CDR1 and CDR2 sequences are MNHNS and SASEGT. CDR3 length: 15 amino acids. V lost 2 bases to trimming and J lost 3 bases, with 11 bases between them. The CDR3 coding sequence is TGTGCCAGCAGTGAACCAGGGGAGATCAATCAGCCCCAGCATTTT. It codes for CASSEPGEINQPQHF.

This chain connects TRBV20-1 to TRBJ2-1; 10 positions agree with TRBD2. The J call is uncertain, as TRBJ2-7 better fits the DNA end. This CDR3 is built from 15 residues. Germline assignment: CDR1 DFQATT and CDR2 SNEGSKA (reference sequence). CDR3 bases: TGCAGTGCTAGACTCGGAGGGACTAGCGTCCACGAGCAGTACTTC. Residues: CSARLGGTSVHEQYF.

This clonotype was observed a few times. The rearrangement joins TRBV7-2 to TRBJ1-2, with TRBD1 matching over 8 bases. The CDR3 has 15 residues. Germline loops: CDR1 SGHTA, CDR2 FQGNSA. V shed 7 bases, J shed 4 bases, and the junction held 11 bases outside the gene matches. CDR3 protein: CASTGGQEIIYGYTF. The CDR3 coding sequence is TGTGCCAGCACGGGGGGACAGGAGATAATCTATGGCTACACCTTC.

The J gene is TRBJ2-5, the V gene TRBV5-1; possible D gene TRBD2, 7 bases. The V end was cut by 4 bases, the J end by 9 bases, with 19 bases between. The CDR3 has 14 residues. From germline, CDR1 is SGHRS and CDR2 YFSETQ. Here the CDR3 reads CASSEDSRGAPQYF. DNA for the CDR3: TGCGCCAGCAGCGAGGATTCTCGGGGGGCCCCCCAGTACTTC.

The DNA of the CDR3 is TGCAGTGCTAGAGTGAGCGGGGGGGACTTTTTGACAGATACGCAGTATTTT. It encodes CSARVSGGDFLTDTQYF. This chain connects TRBV20-1 to TRBJ2-3, with 10 bases aligning to TRBD2. Germline loops: CDR1 DFQATT, CDR2 SNEGSKA (reference sequence). The CDR3 runs to 17 residues. Trimming removed 1 base from V and 3 bases from J; junction bases left unmatched: 10.